This TCR beta chain emerged from a study of T-cell memory formation after mild COVID-19. Study background: TCR clusters were mostly donor specific.

V lost 3 bases to trimming and J lost 2 bases, with 7 bases between them. This CDR3 has 14 amino acids. CDR1 LGHDT and CDR2 YNNKEL come from the germline V gene (reference sequence). Findings and caveats of the study: For second-wave clones that peaked at day 37, SARS-CoV-2 specificity went unverified. A subset of responding clones appeared in pre-infection memory, suggesting cross-reactive memory joined.

TCR alpha and TCR beta cDNA libraries carrying sample barcodes and UMIs came from 5'RACE with constant-segment primers. MiXCR, run by TCRdb on the 5' RACE reads, gives a single entry per CDR3 protein. Here the sample spans 180,000 or so distinct CDR3 sequences, around a tenth being singletons. Note on this clonotype: Its antigen remains unidentified.

The clonotype originates from a young man who had mild COVID-19 (a few samples of this study predate the infection). Cell type and time point are not known. The chain links TRBV3-1 to TRBJ2-2, with TRBD1 as a possible D gene (6 bases). The specimen sequenced was PBMCs or a T cell subset sorted from them (not recorded which). CDR3 residues: CASSQDSNTGELFF. The CDR3 DNA follows: TGTGCCAGCAGCCAGGACAGTAACACCGGGGAGCTGTTTTTT. Filled out from reference TRBV3-1 and TRBJ2-2, the complete variable domain reads DTAVSQTPKYLVTQMGNDKSIKCEQNLGHDTMYWYKQDSKKFLKIMFSYNNKELIINETVPNRFSPKSPDKAHLNLHINSLELGDSAVYFCASSQDSNTGELFFGEGSRLTVL.